A selection of T cell receptor beta chains follows, all from one sample in a study of blood T cell repertoires in COVID-19. Sequenced by immunoSEQ multiplex PCR; TCRdb stores in-frame clones only, minus some. The sample lists approximately 390,000 clones; about 86% were seen once. The sequenced sample consisted of PBMCs or T cells enriched from blood (not recorded which). Receptor source: a woman in her fifties or sixties who had recovered from COVID-19. The CDR3 runs from the conserved cysteine through the conserved F or W. Fields, in order: D gene, clone size, V gene, J gene, CDR3 protein, CDR3 DNA. The D gene is left open where the match is weak. Some rows have no size entry. The others give once, few or many, or a class for an expanded clone.

.,.,TRBV3-1/TRBV3-2,TRBJ1-1,CASSPGGIGTEAFF,TGTGCCAGCAGCCCCGGAGGGATCGGCACTGAAGCTTTCTTT
TRBD1,.,TRBV5-6,TRBJ1-4,CASSRFGTGPEKLFF,TGTGCCAGCAGCCGGTTTGGGACAGGGCCTGAAAAACTGTTTTTT
.,.,TRBV7-9,TRBJ1-3,CASQGSGNTIYF,TGTGCCAGCCAGGGTTCTGGAAACACCATATATTTT
.,few,TRBV6-1,TRBJ1-6,CASSERVLWDSPLHF,TGTGCCAGCAGTGAGCGGGTCCTCTGGGATTCACCCCTCCACTTT
TRBD2,.,TRBV6-1,TRBJ2-5,CASSKGGGGAPYQETQYF,TGTGCCAGCAGTAAAGGGGGCGGGGGGGCACCCTACCAAGAGACCCAGTACTTC
.,.,TRBV7-9,TRBJ2-5,CASSFKETQYF,TGTGCCAGCAGTTTCAAAGAGACCCAGTACTTC
.,.,TRBV4-2,TRBJ1-1,CASSQDTGQNTEAFF,TGTGCCAGCAGCCAAGATACGGGACAAAACACTGAAGCTTTCTTT
TRBD1,.,TRBV27,TRBJ2-7,CASSRTGGYEQYF,TGTGCCAGCAGTCGGACAGGGGGGTACGAGCAGTACTTC
.,.,TRBV19,TRBJ1-2,CASSPLQGGYGYTF,TGTGCCAGTAGCCCCCTCCAAGGGGGCTATGGCTACACCTTC
.,.,TRBV30,TRBJ1-2,CAWSVVRRGYGYTF,TGTGCCTGGAGTGTCGTACGACGGGGCTATGGCTACACCTTC
TRBD2,.,TRBV7-9,TRBJ2-3,CASSFGLAATDTQYF,TGTGCCAGCAGCTTCGGACTAGCGGCTACAGATACGCAGTATTTT
TRBD1,once,TRBV7-9,TRBJ2-2,CASSLGTGVSGELFF,TGTGCCAGCAGCCTAGGGACAGGGGTCAGCGGGGAGCTGTTTTTT
.,.,TRBV15,TRBJ2-3,CATLQGFSTDTQYF,TGTGCCACCTTACAGGGTTTTAGCACAGATACGCAGTATTTT
.,.,TRBV19,TRBJ1-2,CASSVIQGPDYGYTF,TGTGCCAGTAGTGTAATACAGGGCCCCGACTATGGCTACACCTTC
TRBD1,.,TRBV7-8,TRBJ1-2,CASSRDRGIGGYTF,TGTGCCAGCAGCCGAGACAGGGGGATAGGTGGCTACACCTTC
.,.,TRBV5-1,TRBJ2-2,CASSVRTDGSGELFF,TGCGCCAGCAGCGTTCGGACAGACGGGTCCGGGGAGCTGTTTTTT
.,.,TRBV6-5,TRBJ1-1,CASTLTQGTEAFF,TGTGCCAGCACCTTAACTCAGGGGACTGAAGCTTTCTTT
TRBD1,.,TRBV25-1,TRBJ1-2,CASGTGGGYTF,TGTGCCAGCGGGACAGGGGGAGGCTACACCTTC
.,.,TRBV7-9,TRBJ1-4,CASSLSETNEKLFF,TGTGCCAGCAGCTTATCTGAGACTAATGAAAAACTGTTTTTT
.,.,TRBV27,TRBJ1-3,CASSLSMWGGNTIYF,TGTGCCAGCAGTTTATCGATGTGGGGCGGAAACACCATATATTTT
TRBD1,.,TRBV7-9,TRBJ1-2,CASSYETGGESYGYTF,TGTGCCAGCAGCTACGAAACAGGGGGTGAATCCTATGGCTACACCTTC
TRBD2,.,TRBV5-1,TRBJ2-1,CASSSQTDTGLAGGLNEQFF,TGCGCCAGCAGCTCCCAGACGGATACGGGACTAGCGGGGGGGCTGAATGAGCAGTTCTTC
.,.,TRBV5-6,TRBJ1-4,CASSRSPTGNEKLFF,TGTGCCAGCAGCCGAAGTCCCACAGGGAACGAAAAACTGTTTTTT
.,.,TRBV5-1,TRBJ1-2,CASSLGQGHGYTF,TGCGCCAGCAGCTTGGGACAAGGCCATGGCTACACCTTC
TRBD1,.,TRBV30,TRBJ1-2,CAWRPRDSPSGYTF,TGTGCCTGGAGGCCTCGGGACAGTCCTTCGGGCTACACCTTC
TRBD1,.,TRBV7-8,TRBJ2-3,CASSLDGTGATDTQYF,TGTGCCAGCAGCCTAGATGGGACAGGTGCCACAGATACGCAGTATTTT
.,.,TRBV27,TRBJ1-6,CASRLGRGSPLHF,TGTGCCAGCAGGCTGGGTAGGGGATCACCCCTCCACTTT
.,.,TRBV7-2,TRBJ1-2,CASSLGISPGQSGYTF,TGTGCCAGCAGCTTAGGTATATCGCCAGGACAAAGTGGCTACACCTTC
TRBD1,.,TRBV5-4,TRBJ2-3,CASIAPGTGKGDTQYF,TGTGCCAGCATAGCTCCAGGGACAGGGAAAGGAGATACGCAGTATTTT
.,.,TRBV5-1,TRBJ2-2,CASKESRDRFGELFF,TGCGCCAGCAAGGAGAGCAGGGATAGATTCGGGGAGCTGTTTTTT
TRBD1,.,TRBV5-6,TRBJ1-2,CASSKSGTGGTYGYTF,TGTGCCAGCAGCAAGTCCGGGACAGGGGGGACCTATGGCTACACCTTC
.,.,TRBV5-6,TRBJ1-4,CASSPHGLGHEKLFF,TGTGCCAGCAGCCCACACGGGCTGGGGCATGAAAAACTGTTTTTT
.,.,TRBV9,TRBJ2-3,CASSVETFTDTQYF,TGTGCCAGCAGCGTAGAAACTTTCACAGATACGCAGTATTTT
.,.,TRBV7-8,TRBJ1-2,CASSPLATPSYGYTF,TGTGCCAGCAGCCCCTTGGCCACACCTTCCTATGGCTACACCTTC
.,.,TRBV6-5,TRBJ1-5,CASSYTASNQPQHF,TGTGCCAGCAGTTACACAGCTAGCAATCAGCCCCAGCATTTT
.,.,TRBV30,TRBJ1-3,CACPKGGAGNTIYF,TGTGCCTGCCCCAAAGGCGGGGCTGGAAACACCATATATTTT
.,.,TRBV19,TRBJ2-2,CASSIQGSTGELFF,TGTGCCAGTAGTATACAGGGATCCACCGGGGAGCTGTTTTTT
.,.,TRBV28,TRBJ1-5,CASSLSAGTQHF,TGTGCCAGCAGTTTATCCGCCGGGACCCAGCATTTT
TRBD1,.,TRBV28,TRBJ2-5,CASSQINPGTGNDQETQYF,TGTGCCAGCAGCCAAATCAACCCCGGGACAGGGAATGACCAAGAGACCCAGTACTTC
.,once,TRBV30,TRBJ1-2,CAWIWRKFYTF,TGTGCCTGGATTTGGAGGAAGTTCTACACCTTC
.,.,TRBV11-2,TRBJ1-6,CASRDYLYNSPLHF,TGTGCCAGCAGAGACTATCTCTATAATTCACCCCTCCACTTT
TRBD1,.,TRBV2,TRBJ1-2,CASSLGTELNYGYTF,TGTGCCAGCAGTCTAGGGACAGAGCTTAACTATGGCTACACCTTC
TRBD1,.,TRBV2,TRBJ1-1,CASSGYGTAFVNTEAFF,TGTGCCAGCAGTGGGTACGGGACAGCTTTTGTGAACACTGAAGCTTTCTTT
TRBD1,.,TRBV28,TRBJ1-1,CASSMNRGRSTEAFF,TGTGCCAGCAGTATGAACAGGGGCAGGAGCACTGAAGCTTTCTTT
.,once,TRBV21-1,TRBJ2-7,CASSKRSGTYEQYF,TGTGCCAGCAGCAAACGCTCAGGGACCTACGAGCAGTACTTC